The 26 T cell receptor beta chains below come from one sample, sequenced in a study of blood T cell repertoires in COVID-19. Data came from immunoSEQ multiplex PCR; TCRdb stores just in-frame clones and leaves some out. The data show some 180,000 clones, about 90% seen once. Input material: peripheral blood. The source is a man in his 70s with active or convalescent COVID-19.

The chain uses TRBV18 and TRBJ1-1; possible D gene TRBD1, 6 bases. The V gene lost 2 bases and the J gene lost 11 bases, with 12 bases spanning the gap. The CDR3 is made up of 12 amino acids. CDR1 KGHSH and CDR2 LQKENI come from the germline V gene. The CDR3 protein is CASSPRHREAFF. The CDR3 DNA reads TGTGCCAGCTCACCAAGACACAGGGAGGCTTTCTTT.

The chain is built from TRBV27 and TRBJ2-7; TRBD1 matches 7 bases. CDR1 and CDR2 (germline): MNHEY, SMNVEV (reference sequence). With 1 base clipped from V and 3 bases from J, the junction kept 3 bases outside the gene matches. The CDR3 is 14 amino acids. The CDR3 sequence is CASSLLGTVYEQYF. CDR3 coding DNA: TGTGCCAGCAGTTTATTAGGGACAGTCTACGAGCAGTACTTC.

The chain carries TRBV9 and TRBJ1-4; 9 nucleotides align to TRBD1. Looked up from germline, CDR1 is SGDLS and CDR2 is YYNGEE. Germline trimming cut 3 bases from V and 7 bases from J; bases unmatched to any gene: 16. The CDR3 is 18 amino acids. CDR3 in DNA: TGTGCCAGCAGCGCGGGACAGGGTAGGGGAAGGAGCGGTGAAAAACTGTTTTTT. It codes for CASSAGQGRGRSGEKLFF.

The rearrangement uses TRBV2 and TRBJ1-5; unclear D gene. This CDR3 region has 13 residues. Germline-derived CDR1 and CDR2 are SNHLY and FYNNEI. Trimming removed 7 bases from V and 0 bases from J, with 7 bases in between. CDR3 loop: CASTILSNQPQHF. In DNA, the CDR3 is TGTGCCAGCACAATACTTAGCAATCAGCCCCAGCATTTT.

The chain uses TRBV5-1 and TRBJ2-6; no reliable D call. The germline V and J ends were trimmed by 0 bases and 2 bases, with 6 bases remaining between them. Germline V gives CDR1 SGHRS, CDR2 YFSETQ. This CDR3 is 15 amino acids long. The DNA for the CDR3 is TGCGCCAGCAGCTTGGTGGCAGCTGGGGCCAACGTCCTGACTTTC. It is translated as CASSLVAAGANVLTF.

The chain is built from TRBV28 and TRBJ1-5; D is uncertain. The CDR3 covers 14 residues. V gave up 2 bases and J gave up 6 bases, with 11 bases separating them. Per the germline V gene, CDR1 is MDHEN and CDR2 is SYDVKM. The DNA for the CDR3 is TGTGCCAGCAGTTTAGAAGGGAGGCTTCAGCCCCAGCATTTT. Translation: CASSLEGRLQPQHF.

The chain carries TRBV5-1 and TRBJ2-1; TRBD2 agrees at 8 bases. The V and J ends lost 2 bases and 8 bases, in that order; junction bases with no gene match: 18. Per the germline V gene, CDR1 is SGHRS and CDR2 is YFSETQ. CDR3 size: 18 residues. CDR3 region: CASSFLGLGRGDIDEQFF. For the CDR3, the DNA is TGCGCCAGCAGCTTCTTGGGTTTGGGGCGGGGGGATATCGATGAGCAGTTCTTC.

The genes are TRBV28 and TRBJ1-2; D perhaps matches TRBD1 (6 bases). The CDR3 is 14 residues long. In germline, CDR1 is MDHEN, CDR2 SYDVKM. V was clipped by 2 bases and J by 5 bases, with 12 bases between them. The CDR3 DNA sequence: TGTGCCAGCAGTTTAACAGGGTCTTTATATGGCTACACCTTC. This codes for CASSLTGSLYGYTF.

V and J are TRBV7-2 and TRBJ2-5, with 8 bases identical to TRBD1. The CDR3 has 13 amino acids. Germline-derived CDR1 and CDR2 are SGHTA and FQGNSA. V trimming: 5 bases; J trimming: 4 bases; junction bases outside the gene matches: 3. For the CDR3, the DNA is TGTGCCAGCAGCCCTACAGGGGGAGAGACCCAGTACTTC. Amino acids: CASSPTGGETQYF. The variable domain in full, completed from reference TRBV7-2 and TRBJ2-5, reads GAGVSQSPSNKVTEKGKDVELRCDPISGHTALYWYRQSLGQGLEFLIYFQGNSAPDKSGLPSDRFSAERTGGSVSTLTIQRTQQEDSAVYLCASSPTGGETQYFGPGTRLLVL.

The rearrangement links TRBV11-2 to TRBJ2-3; 7 nucleotides align to TRBD2. Per germline, CDR1 SGHAT and CDR2 FQNNGV. The V gene end was trimmed by 1 base and the J gene end by 3 bases; junction bases not matched to a gene: 10. The CDR3 has 17 residues. CDR3 residues: CASSLGGGLPQTDTQYF. The CDR3 coding sequence is TGTGCCAGCAGCTTAGGGGGGGGACTTCCCCAGACAGATACGCAGTATTTT.

CDR3 region: CSAGDRGYTEAFF. Here the CDR3 DNA reads TGCAGCGCCGGCGACAGGGGTTATACTGAAGCTTTCTTT. This chain joins TRBV29-1 and TRBJ1-1, with 8 nucleotides matching TRBD1. The trim removed 7 bases at V and 5 bases at J, leaving 9 bases unmatched. The CDR3 consists of 13 residues. From germline, CDR1 is SQVTM and CDR2 ANQGSEA. The variable domain in full, with the rest retrieved from reference TRBV29-1 and TRBJ1-1, is SAVISQKPSRDICQRGTSLTIQCQVDSQVTMMFWYRQQPGQSLTLIATANQGSEATYESGFVIDKFPISRPNLTFSTLTVSNMSPEDSSIYLCSAGDRGYTEAFFGQGTRLTVV.

The chain carries TRBV4-3 and TRBJ2-7; 14 nucleotides align to TRBD2. This CDR3 contains 16 residues. CDR1 and CDR2 (germline): LGHNA, YSLEER. Trimming at V came to 2 bases and at J to 2 bases, leaving 2 bases not matched to a gene. CDR3 protein: CASSQRGLAGAYEQYF. The DNA of the CDR3 is TGCGCCAGCAGCCAACGGGGACTAGCGGGAGCCTACGAGCAGTACTTC.

The chain carries TRBV6-6 and TRBJ2-7, with D possibly matching TRBD1 (5 bases). The CDR3 is made up of 15 amino acids. Germline-derived CDR1 and CDR2 are MNHNY and SVGAGI (reference sequence). V was trimmed by 0 bases and J by 0 bases, leaving 9 bases between them. CDR3 loop: CASSYSRQNSYEQYF. The CDR3 DNA reads as TGTGCCAGCAGTTACTCGAGACAGAACTCCTACGAGCAGTACTTC.

The rearrangement links TRBV18 to TRBJ2-1; 7 nucleotides line up with TRBD2. The trim removed 0 bases at V and 5 bases at J, leaving 1 base unmatched. The CDR3 extends over 14 amino acids. Germline loops: CDR1 KGHSH, CDR2 LQKENI. The CDR3 DNA follows: TGTGCCAGCTCACCACCGGGAGGGGACAATGAGCAGTTCTTC. Translating it yields CASSPPGGDNEQFF.

The chain employs TRBV19 and TRBJ1-2; a possible D gene is TRBD1 (5 bases). Germline CDR1 reads LNHDA; CDR2 reads SQIVND (reference sequence). V was shortened by 7 bases and J by 4 bases, with 7 bases between the two germline ends. The CDR3 loop spans 11 amino acids. The CDR3 loop is CASTDSYGYTF. DNA for the CDR3: TGTGCCAGTACTGACAGCTATGGCTACACCTTC. Full variable domain (outside the CDR3, taken from reference TRBV19 and TRBJ1-2): DGGITQSPKYLFRKEGQNVTLSCEQNLNHDAMYWYRQDPGQGLRLIYYSQIVNDFQKGDIAEGYSVSREKKESFPLTVTSAQKNPTAFYLCASTDSYGYTFGSGTRLTVV.

The chain uses TRBV5-8 and TRBJ2-1; 7 nucleotides match TRBD2. Germline V gives CDR1 SGHTS, CDR2 YDEGEE. The CDR3 is made up of 16 amino acids. V shed 1 base, J shed 0 bases, and the junction held 4 bases outside the gene matches. The chain's CDR3 is CASSLSSGSSYNEQFF. CDR3 nucleotide sequence: TGTGCCAGCAGCTTGTCTAGCGGTAGCTCCTACAATGAGCAGTTCTTC.

This rearrangement joins TRBV27 to TRBJ1-2; 7 bases align to TRBD1. In germline, CDR1 is MNHEY, CDR2 SMNVEV (reference sequence). The CDR3 contains 14 residues. Germline trimming cut 10 bases from V and 8 bases from J; bases unmatched to any gene: 16. The CDR3 nucleotides are TGTGCCACCAGGGGGGCCGACAGGGTGGGAGGCTACACCTTC. Protein product: CATRGADRVGGYTF.

This chain links TRBV7-2 with TRBJ1-3, with D maybe TRBD1 (5 bases). With 3 bases removed from V and 6 bases from J, the gap between germline ends came to 15 bases. Per the germline V gene, CDR1 is SGHTA and CDR2 is FQGNSA. This CDR3 has 15 residues. DNA of the CDR3: TGTGCCAGCAGCTTCAGTGGGGCTACACTAAACACCATATATTTT. Encoded protein: CASSFSGATLNTIYF.

The chain links TRBV7-9 to TRBJ2-7; possible D gene TRBD2, 5 bases. The CDR3 sequence is 15 residues long. Germline CDR1 reads SEHNR; CDR2 reads FQNEAQ (reference sequence). Trimming shortened V by 2 bases and J by 1 base, and 12 bases separated the two germline ends. The CDR3 DNA reads TGTGCCAGCAGCTTAATCGAGGGAAAGTCCTACGAGCAGTACTTC. This codes for CASSLIEGKSYEQYF.

The genes are TRBV11-2 and TRBJ1-2; D possibly corresponds to TRBD1 (5 bases). V lost 5 bases, J lost 4 bases, and 14 bases lay in between. The germline CDR1 and CDR2 sequences are SGHAT and FQNNGV. This CDR3 has 14 residues. The CDR3 coding sequence is TGTGCCAGCAGCCCCAGCGGGGGGTCCTATGGCTACACCTTC. Its translation: CASSPSGGSYGYTF.

This sequence joins TRBV19 and TRBJ1-2; possible D gene TRBD1, 5 bases. Germline V gene sequence: CDR1 LNHDA, CDR2 SQIVND (reference sequence). Trimming removed 1 base from V and 8 bases from J, with 17 bases in between. This CDR3 region has 15 residues. The CDR3 DNA is TGTGCCAGTAGTATAGGTCTGGACGCCGGGGGGGGCTACACCTTC. The encoded protein is CASSIGLDAGGGYTF.

This chain joins TRBV6-2 or TRBV6-3 and TRBJ2-1; 8 bases fit TRBD1. The junction had 8 bases not matched to a gene; V was cut back by 6 bases and J by 10 bases. Germline CDR1 is MNHEY and CDR2 is SVGEGT. CDR3 length: 13 amino acids. CDR3 nucleotides: TGTGCCAGCAGCACAGGGACAGGCGGAGAGCAGTTCTTC. Translation: CASSTGTGGEQFF.

V is TRBV11-2 and J is TRBJ1-4; 7 bases are shared with TRBD1. CDR1 is SGHAT and CDR2 is FQNNGV in the germline V gene. The CDR3 runs to 16 residues. Trimming took 2 bases from V and 5 from J; bases not matched to a gene: 8. The CDR3 coding sequence is TGTGCCAGCAGCTTAAGGGAGGACAGGACAAATGAAAAACTGTTTTTT. This encodes CASSLREDRTNEKLFF.

The V call is TRBV29-1, the J call TRBJ1-1, with 9 nucleotides matching TRBD1. Trimming removed 6 bases from V and 11 bases from J; junction bases left unmatched: 7. Germline assignment: CDR1 SQVTM and CDR2 ANQGSEA. The CDR3 extends over 11 amino acids. This CDR3 is CSVYRGRSAFF. The CDR3 region has the DNA TGCAGCGTGTACAGGGGGCGTTCGGCTTTCTTT.

The J gene is TRBJ1-1, the V gene TRBV6-2 or TRBV6-3; D call uncertain. Germline-derived CDR1 and CDR2 are MNHEY and SVGEGT. Trimming pared 5 bases from V and 0 bases from J, leaving 10 bases between. The CDR3 length is 14 residues. The CDR3 loop is CASSDYGMNTEAFF. CDR3 nucleotides: TGTGCCAGCAGTGACTACGGGATGAACACTGAAGCTTTCTTT.

V is TRBV4-1 and J is TRBJ1-5; the D gene is possibly TRBD1 (6 bases). CDR1 MGHRA and CDR2 YSYEKL come from the germline V gene. The length of the CDR3 is 13 residues. V was cut by 2 bases and J by 5 bases, with 7 bases left in between. CDR3: CASSQKGDQPQHF. DNA of the CDR3: TGCGCCAGCAGCCAAAAGGGGGATCAGCCCCAGCATTTT.